These 30 T cell receptor beta chains originate from one sample sequenced in a study of T cell repertoires in cytomegalovirus infection. Each CDR3 protein gets one entry after TCRdb re-called the reads with MiXCR. Counted here are roughly 340,000 distinct CDR3 sequences, 25% to 30% occurring once; the ten biggest clones make up 15% to 20%. Their specific antigens are unknown. The source material was cultured PBMCs, sampled from culture after CMV antigen stimulation. These receptors came from a human donor in good health (CMV status not recorded). Some clones in this sample may be carry-over from other donors' samples.

This clonotype was detected only a few times. V gene TRBV6-1 combines with J gene TRBJ1-1, with 12 bases identical to TRBD1. The CDR3 length is 16 residues. V trimming: 6 bases; J trimming: 4 bases; junction bases outside the gene matches: 9. Per germline, CDR1 MNHNS and CDR2 SASEGT. The CDR3: CASSPGGQGARTEAFF. Here the CDR3 DNA reads TGTGCCAGCAGCCCGGGGGGACAGGGGGCGCGCACTGAAGCTTTCTTT.

The chain has TRBV5-1 and TRBJ2-1; no clear D. CDR1 SGHRS and CDR2 YFSETQ come from the germline V gene. V dropped 0 bases and J dropped 5 bases, with 12 bases sitting between them. The CDR3 is 15 amino acids. The CDR3 sequence: CASSLGWTENNEQFF. The CDR3 region has the DNA TGCGCCAGCAGCTTGGGGTGGACGGAAAACAATGAGCAGTTCTTC.

This clonotype appeared many times. V gene TRBV7-2 combines with J gene TRBJ2-3; D gene uncertain. CDR3 length: 15 amino acids. Germline CDR1 reads SGHTA; CDR2 reads FQGNSA. Trimming pared 2 bases from V and 0 bases from J, leaving 9 bases between. Written as DNA, the CDR3 is TGTGCCAGCAGCTTACTGGGCGGAAGCACAGATACGCAGTATTTT. It translates to CASSLLGGSTDTQYF.

This clonotype was counted between two and nine times. This rearrangement joins TRBV6-1 to TRBJ2-6; 8 bases match TRBD1. There are 19 residues in the CDR3. The V gene's germline CDR1 is MNHNS and CDR2 SASEGT. The J segment lost 0 bases and the V segment lost 3 bases, leaving 10 bases of the junction unmatched. CDR3 in DNA: TGTGCCAGCAGTGAGAGGCTGGGACAGGAGGCCTCTGGGGCCAACGTCCTGACTTTC. It specifies CASSERLGQEASGANVLTF.

This rearrangement joins TRBV5-4 to TRBJ2-3, with 8 bases aligning to TRBD2. This CDR3 comprises 16 residues. The J segment lost 2 bases and the V segment lost 0 bases, leaving 5 bases of the junction unmatched. Looked up from germline, CDR1 is SGHNT and CDR2 is YYREEE (reference sequence). The CDR3 coding sequence is TGTGCCAGCAGCTTGGCCAGCGGGGGTAACACAGATACGCAGTATTTT. The encoded protein is CASSLASGGNTDTQYF. Based on the CDR3 plus reference TRBV5-4 and TRBJ2-3, the full variable domain is ETGVTQSPTHLIKTRGQQVTLRCSSQSGHNTVSWYQQALGQGPQFIFQYYREEENGRGNFPPRFSGLQFPNYSSELNVNALELDDSALYLCASSLASGGNTDTQYFGPGTRLTVL.

This clonotype was found a few times. This chain uses TRBV6-1 with TRBJ1-3; D is unresolved. The V end lost 0 bases, the J end lost 7 bases, and 13 bases lay between the germline ends. Germline loops: CDR1 MNHNS, CDR2 SASEGT. The CDR3 has 15 amino acids. The CDR3 DNA is TGTGCCAGCAGTGAAGCCCGACTGCTCGCGAACACCATATATTTT. Translating it yields CASSEARLLANTIYF.

The chain has TRBV24-1 and TRBJ2-1; no clear D. Germline V gene lookup returns CDR1 KGHDR and CDR2 SFDVKD. V was shortened by 3 bases and J by 2 bases, with 4 bases between the two germline ends. This CDR3 region has 13 residues. This chain's CDR3 is CATSDGAYNEQFF. DNA of the CDR3: TGTGCCACCAGTGATGGCGCCTACAATGAGCAGTTCTTC.

This clonotype was recorded at least ten times. The chain uses TRBV5-4 and TRBJ1-1, with D possibly TRBD1 on 5 matching bases. Between the trimmed V and J ends, which lost 0 bases and 7 bases, there was a span of 13 bases. Germline assignment: CDR1 SGHNT and CDR2 YYREEE (reference sequence). This CDR3 is built from 14 residues. The CDR3: CASSLDLGRGEAFF. For the CDR3, the DNA is TGTGCCAGCAGCTTGGATCTGGGGCGCGGTGAAGCTTTCTTT.

This clonotype has more than one count but fewer than ten. The rearrangement joins TRBV6-6 to TRBJ2-7; 7 positions match TRBD1. The CDR3 runs to 16 residues. Germline values: CDR1 MNHNY, CDR2 SVGAGI (reference sequence). After removal of 5 bases from V and 3 bases from J, the junction contained 13 bases not matched to a gene. CDR3 in DNA: TGTGCCAGCAGTGTCTTAAGGGGGCCAGGGCTCTACGAGCAGTACTTC. It encodes CASSVLRGPGLYEQYF.

This clonotype was recorded only once. The rearrangement joins TRBV7-6 to TRBJ2-7; no reliable D call. Germline V gene sequence: CDR1 SGHVS, CDR2 FNYEAQ. The CDR3 has 14 amino acids. The V end was cut by 5 bases, the J end by 2 bases, with 13 bases between. The CDR3 is CASSPNSATYEQYF. CDR3 in DNA: TGTGCCAGCAGCCCGAACAGCGCAACCTACGAGCAGTACTTC.

The CDR3 DNA reads as TGTGCCAGCAGTGGGACTAGCGGGATAGGAGCGGATACGCAGTATTTT. This translates into CASSGTSGIGADTQYF. The chain employs TRBV2 and TRBJ2-3; 12 positions agree with TRBD2. CDR1 is SNHLY, CDR2 FYNNEI, per germline. J was trimmed by 6 bases and V by 4 bases; bases with no gene match: 8. The CDR3 spans 16 residues. The full variable domain, completed using reference TRBV2 and TRBJ2-3, is EPEVTQTPSHQVTQMGQEVILRCVPISNHLYFYWYRQILGQKVEFLVSFYNNEISEKSEIFDDQFSVERPDGSNFTLKIRSTKLEDSAMYFCASSGTSGIGADTQYFGPGTRLTVL.

The chain recombines TRBV7-2 with TRBJ2-1, with D perhaps given as TRBD1 or TRBD2 (5 bases each). The CDR3 is 12 residues long. Germline CDR1 is SGHTA and CDR2 is FQGNSA. V shed 6 bases and J shed 8 bases, with 11 bases lying between them. Here the CDR3 DNA reads TGTGCCAGCAGGAGGGGAATCGATGAGCAGTTCTTC. Amino acid sequence: CASRRGIDEQFF.

The chain recombines TRBV7-6 with TRBJ1-5, with TRBD1 as a possible D gene (6 bases). The CDR3 has 16 amino acids. Trimming took off 5 bases at V and 1 base at J, with 15 bases between the two ends. Germline CDR1 SGHVS, CDR2 FNYEAQ. The CDR3 DNA follows: TGTGCCAGCAGCGTCGGGGGGGCCATGAGCAATCAGCCCCAGCATTTT. It translates to CASSVGGAMSNQPQHF.

This sequence joins TRBV6-5 and TRBJ1-2; 10 nucleotides align to TRBD1. CDR3 length equals 16 residues. Germline assignment: CDR1 MNHEY and CDR2 SVGAGI. With 6 bases clipped from V and 8 bases from J, the junction kept 15 bases outside the gene matches. CDR3: CASSYIGTGELEGYTF. CDR3 nucleotides: TGTGCCAGCAGCTATATTGGGACAGGGGAATTGGAGGGCTACACCTTC.

This chain links TRBV28 with TRBJ2-7, with TRBD1 matching 7 bases. V dropped 4 bases and J dropped 1; count of bases not matched to a gene: 4. Germline V gene sequence: CDR1 MDHEN, CDR2 SYDVKM. The CDR3 length is 14 residues. CDR3 DNA: TGTGCCAGCAGTTCAGGGACAGCGTCCTACGAGCAGTACTTC. Translating gives CASSSGTASYEQYF.

Only a few counts were recorded for this clonotype. The chain combines TRBV3-1 with TRBJ1-1, with D tentatively TRBD1 (5 bases). The germline V and J ends were trimmed by 0 bases and 0 bases, with 20 bases remaining between them. The CDR3 sequence is 19 residues long. The germline CDR1 and CDR2 sequences are LGHDT and YNNKEL (reference sequence). The CDR3 DNA reads TGTGCCAGCAGCCAAGATTCCCGACGTGGGAGGGGTGTGAACACTGAAGCTTTCTTT. Residues: CASSQDSRRGRGVNTEAFF.

The J gene is TRBJ2-1, the V gene TRBV11-3, with D unclear. The length of the CDR3 is 13 residues. From germline, CDR1 is SGHNT and CDR2 YENEEA. Trimming took off 0 bases at V and 7 bases at J, with 7 bases between the two ends. Here the CDR3 reads CASSLDPLNEQFF. In DNA form, the CDR3 reads TGTGCCAGCAGCTTAGACCCTCTTAATGAGCAGTTCTTC.

This clonotype has just a few counts. This chain connects TRBV12-3 or TRBV12-4 to TRBJ1-2; 7 bases match TRBD1. The CDR3 spans 18 residues. The J segment lost 3 bases and the V segment lost 5 bases, leaving 18 bases of the junction unmatched. CDR3 sequence (DNA): TGTGCCAGCAGTGCCGTTTTGGGAGACAGGGAAGGGTACTATGGCTACACCTTC. Its protein is CASSAVLGDREGYYGYTF.

This clonotype was detected only a few times. The genes are TRBV11-2 and TRBJ1-5; D is unresolved. The CDR3 has 15 residues. Trimming pared 5 bases from V and 3 bases from J, leaving 14 bases between. Germline V gene lookup returns CDR1 SGHAT and CDR2 FQNNGV. The CDR3 nucleotides are TGTGCCAGCAGCCCAGAAGGCCCCATCAATCAGCCCCAGCATTTT. It is translated as CASSPEGPINQPQHF.

This clonotype has a count of ten or more. The V gene is TRBV7-6, the J gene TRBJ2-1; D is perhaps TRBD1 (5 bases). Germline CDR1 SGHVS, CDR2 FNYEAQ. The V gene lost 6 bases and the J gene lost 2 bases, with 17 bases spanning the gap. The CDR3 consists of 16 residues. In DNA form, the CDR3 reads TGTGCCAGCAGTCCAGGGCACACCATACCCTACAATGAGCAGTTCTTC. Translated, it gives CASSPGHTIPYNEQFF.

The chain links TRBV28 to TRBJ2-5; D is unclear. This CDR3 region has 12 residues. V was pared by 8 bases and J by 5 bases, with 12 bases between. Germline assignment: CDR1 MDHEN and CDR2 SYDVKM. The DNA for the CDR3 is TGTGCCAGCGGAAGGCCCGTGGAGACCCAGTACTTC. Protein sequence: CASGRPVETQYF.

The rearrangement links TRBV28 to TRBJ1-1; unclear D gene. Between the trimmed V and J ends, which lost 2 bases and 1 base, there was a span of 17 bases. The CDR3 spans 17 residues. CDR1 is MDHEN and CDR2 is SYDVKM in the germline V gene. CDR3 nucleotide sequence: TGTGCCAGCAGTTTAGGGGTTGTGTCACTGGGGAACACTGAAGCTTTCTTT. As protein: CASSLGVVSLGNTEAFF.

This clonotype has just a few counts. V and J are TRBV28 and TRBJ1-5, with a tentative D call TRBD1 (5 bases). V was shortened by 3 bases and J by 5 bases, with 11 bases between the two germline ends. This CDR3 region has 14 residues. CDR1 is MDHEN, CDR2 SYDVKM, per germline. The CDR3 region is CASSLRQLDQPQHF. In nucleotides, the CDR3 is TGTGCCAGCAGTTTGCGACAGCTAGATCAGCCCCAGCATTTT.

This clonotype has only a few counts. V gene TRBV6-5 combines with J gene TRBJ1-5; 7 bases align to TRBD1. Losses at the gene ends were 7 bases for V and 2 bases for J; bases not matched to a gene: 20. The CDR3 is 19 residues long. CDR1 and CDR2 from the germline V gene are MNHEY and SVGAGI. This CDR3 is CASIRSGQRYSWGNQPQHF. CDR3 nucleotides: TGTGCCAGCATCAGGTCGGGACAGCGGTATAGTTGGGGCAATCAGCCCCAGCATTTT.

Only a few counts were recorded for this clonotype. This rearrangement joins TRBV9 to TRBJ1-1; TRBD1 is a possible D gene (5 bases). The CDR3 consists of 13 residues. Germline-derived CDR1 and CDR2 are SGDLS and YYNGEE. The germline V and J ends were trimmed by 5 bases and 3 bases, with 11 bases remaining between them. CDR3 amino acids: CASSGDGHTEAFF. The DNA for the CDR3 is TGTGCCAGCAGTGGGGACGGTCACACTGAAGCTTTCTTT.

The J gene is TRBJ2-2, the V gene TRBV7-6; D unclear. The CDR3 runs to 16 residues. Trimming stripped 5 bases from V and 5 bases from J, with 18 bases between. Germline loops: CDR1 SGHVS, CDR2 FNYEAQ. DNA for the CDR3: TGTGCCAGCAGCCTACCCGGCCGGATAGATACCGGGGAGCTGTTTTTT. Translated: CASSLPGRIDTGELFF.

This chain uses TRBV9 with TRBJ2-3, with 7 bases identical to TRBD1. Germline-derived CDR1 and CDR2 are SGDLS and YYNGEE. V shed 1 base and J 1 base; nucleotides not matched to a gene: 3. The CDR3 runs to 15 residues. The CDR3 nucleotides are TGTGCCAGCAGCGTATTTCAGGGGGGCACAGATACGCAGTATTTT. It is translated as CASSVFQGGTDTQYF.

This clonotype has only a few counts. The V and J genes are TRBV27 and TRBJ1-2; 7 nucleotides match TRBD1. The CDR3 totals 14 residues. The junction had 7 bases not matched to a gene; V was cut back by 5 bases and J by 4 bases. Germline values: CDR1 MNHEY, CDR2 SMNVEV (reference sequence). CDR3 in amino acids: CASSPTGEGYGYTF. CDR3 nucleotides: TGTGCCAGCAGTCCCACAGGGGAAGGCTATGGCTACACCTTC.

J is TRBJ2-7 and V is TRBV5-1; 13 bases align to TRBD2. This CDR3 is 17 amino acids long. The V gene end was trimmed by 0 bases and the J gene end by 2 bases; junction bases not matched to a gene: 5. Germline V gene sequence: CDR1 SGHRS, CDR2 YFSETQ. CDR3 protein: CASSLGTSGSVPYEQYF. CDR3 coding DNA: TGCGCCAGCAGCTTGGGGACTAGCGGGAGTGTCCCCTACGAGCAGTACTTC.

The chain carries TRBV7-2 and TRBJ2-1, with D maybe TRBD1 (6 bases). This CDR3 contains 13 residues. The V gene's germline CDR1 is SGHTA and CDR2 FQGNSA. V was pared by 4 bases and J by 8 bases, with 12 bases between. DNA of the CDR3: TGTGCCAGCAGCTCCGGGAAGGGGGATGAGCAGTTCTTC. Protein sequence: CASSSGKGDEQFF.